The clone carrying this TCR beta chain was seen once. Original data processing: Nucleated cell number was recorded as an estimate derived from reference gene primer amplification. Method: immunoSEQ multiplex PCR; TCRdb's copy keeps in-frame clones and lacks some. D and trimming were read from the DNA, whereas the V and J calls and clone size are those reported in that table. The table has roughly 86,000 clones, around four fifths seen once; the top ten hold nearly 3.5%. This record comes from a study of blood T cell repertoires in COVID-19. About the study: Nucleic acid was either cDNA or gDNA, and it came from T cells, B-cell-depleted T cells, or PBMCs.

Germline values: CDR1 SQVTM, CDR2 ANQGSEA. Trimming took off 4 bases at V and 2 bases at J, with 15 bases between the two ends. This CDR3 has 15 amino acids. Source material: peripheral blood. This TCR came from a man aged 50 or older with acute or convalescent COVID-19. J is TRBJ1-5 and V is TRBV29-1; maybe TRBD1 (6 bases). CDR3 amino acids: CSVGTTGGGNQPQHF. CDR3 in DNA: TGCAGCGTTGGTACGACAGGTGGAGGCAATCAGCCCCAGCATTTT.